The 28 T cell receptor beta chains below were found in one sample sequenced in a study of T-cell reconstitution after alpha-beta-depleted transplantation in children. Unique molecular identifiers were incorporated into the prepared TCRbeta library. TCRdb passed the PCR reads through MiXCR, listing each CDR3 protein once. Here the sample spans under 300,000 distinct CDR3 sequences, roughly 10% being singletons. Here the sequenced sample was peripheral blood, taken 180 days after TCRalphabeta/CD19-depleted stem cell transplant. The source of these receptors is a male patient under 10 years old who had a stem cell transplant for chronic granulomatous disease, so the T cells may come from the graft donor.

This clonotype was recorded at least ten times. V usage is TRBV10-3 and J usage is TRBJ2-5; D is possibly TRBD1 or TRBD2 (5 bases each). Germline CDR1 is ENHRY and CDR2 is SYGVKD. This CDR3 spans 13 amino acids. Trimming took 4 bases from V and 7 from J, leaving 13 bases between them. The CDR3 reads CAISGEGKWTQYF. CDR3 DNA sequence: TGTGCCATCAGTGGTGAGGGGAAGTGGACCCAGTACTTC.

As concerns this clonotype: A read error is possible here, since a much larger clone lies one base away. The rearrangement links TRBV11-2 to TRBJ2-3; D remains ambiguous. The CDR3 sequence is 14 residues long. Trimming stripped 8 bases from V and 1 base from J, with 13 bases between. The germline V gene has CDR1 SGHAT and CDR2 FQNNGV. The CDR3 DNA follows: TGTGCCAGCGACCTCAGAAGCGGCACAGATACGCAGTATTTT. Amino acid sequence: CASDLRSGTDTQYF.

This clonotype has at least ten counts. J is TRBJ1-4 and V is TRBV28; TRBD1 is a possible D gene (6 bases). Germline CDR1 MDHEN, CDR2 SYDVKM. The V end lost 7 bases, the J end lost 7 bases, and 13 bases lay between the germline ends. The CDR3 is made up of 13 amino acids. CDR3 sequence (DNA): TGTGCCAGCAAGGGGGGTGTAGCTGAAAAACTGTTTTTT. Its translation is CASKGGVAEKLFF.

This clonotype came up many times. The chain combines TRBV12-3 or TRBV12-4 with TRBJ1-1; TRBD1 is a possible D gene (5 bases). V was clipped by 2 bases and J by 5 bases, with 12 bases between them. The CDR3 contains 14 residues. CDR3 protein: CASSLPRTPTEAFF. The CDR3 nucleotides read TGTGCCAGCAGTTTACCCCGGACACCAACTGAAGCTTTCTTT.

This clonotype was seen a handful of times. The V call is TRBV4-2, the J call TRBJ2-7; D uncertain. V was shortened by 4 bases and J by 2 bases, with 12 bases between the two germline ends. In germline, CDR1 is LGHNA, CDR2 YNFKEQ. This CDR3 has 14 residues. The CDR3 DNA sequence: TGTGCCAGCAGCCGTACCGGGCCCACCTACGAGCAGTACTTC. This encodes CASSRTGPTYEQYF.

This clonotype was observed a handful of times. The genes are TRBV10-3 and TRBJ2-2, with TRBD2 identical over 11 bases. CDR1 is ENHRY, CDR2 SYGVKD, per germline. After removal of 6 bases from V and 7 bases from J, the junction contained 10 bases not matched to a gene. The CDR3 contains 16 residues. This CDR3 is CAISDTSLAGVGELFF. In DNA, the CDR3 is TGTGCCATCAGCGATACCTCACTAGCGGGGGTCGGGGAGCTGTTTTTT.

The table lists this clonotype with many counts. The chain is built from TRBV5-1 and TRBJ2-3; perhaps TRBD1 as D (5 bases). This CDR3 is 14 amino acids long. Deletions cut 2 bases from V and 2 bases from J, with 9 bases between. The germline gives CDR1 SGHRS, CDR2 YFSETQ. The CDR3 DNA reads TGCGCCAGCAGCTTTACAGGAAACACAGATACGCAGTATTTT. Protein product: CASSFTGNTDTQYF.

This clonotype was seen repeatedly, ten times or more. The V and J genes are TRBV4-1 and TRBJ2-2; tentative D call: TRBD2 (6 bases). CDR1 and CDR2 from the germline V gene are MGHRA and YSYEKL. This CDR3 is built from 16 residues. Trimming took off 1 base at V and 5 bases at J, with 14 bases between the two ends. The CDR3 is CASSQVTPGGTGELFF. The CDR3 region has the DNA TGCGCCAGCAGCCAAGTGACACCTGGAGGGACCGGGGAGCTGTTTTTT.

This clonotype has a count of ten or more. The chain has TRBV29-1 and TRBJ2-2, with 12 positions matching TRBD2. V was clipped by 7 bases and J by 5 bases; unmatched bases: 8. The CDR3 consists of 15 residues. Germline V gene lookup returns CDR1 SQVTM and CDR2 ANQGSEA. The DNA of the CDR3 is TGCAGCGCCCTACTAGCGGGAGGTGGTACCGGGGAGCTGTTTTTT. Residues: CSALLAGGGTGELFF.

The table lists this clonotype with many counts. The chain is built from TRBV7-2 and TRBJ2-5; TRBD2 agrees at 8 bases. Germline V gives CDR1 SGHTA, CDR2 FQGNSA. V trimming: 3 bases; J trimming: 5 bases; junction bases outside the gene matches: 5. The CDR3 length is 14 residues. CDR3 in DNA: TGTGCCAGCAGCTTGGCGGGGGGATGGGAGACCCAGTACTTC. It encodes CASSLAGGWETQYF.

This clonotype was picked up many times. The CDR3, as DNA: TGTGCCAGCAGCGACCGGGACAGGGATTCTGGGGCCAACGTCCTGACTTTC. Protein sequence: CASSDRDRDSGANVLTF. The rearrangement links TRBV7-6 to TRBJ2-6, with 9 positions matching TRBD1. The CDR3 length is 17 residues. The trim removed 5 bases at V and 1 base at J, leaving 6 bases unmatched. Germline V gene lookup returns CDR1 SGHVS and CDR2 FNYEAQ.

Concerning this clonotype itself: A much larger clone differs from this one at a single base, so this may be a read error. The J gene is TRBJ2-7, the V gene TRBV10-1; 10 bases line up with TRBD1. Germline V lookup: CDR1 WNHNN, CDR2 SYGVQD (reference sequence). CDR3 length equals 14 residues. CDR3 sequence reads: CASSGGQGTYGQYF. As DNA, the CDR3 is TGCGCCAGCAGTGGGGGACAGGGGACCTACGGGCAGTACTTC.

This clonotype has at least ten counts. CDR3 sequence reads: CASSLGNSAAYEQYF. The CDR3 DNA follows: TGTGCCAGCAGCTTAGGTAACTCCGCGGCCTACGAGCAGTACTTC. This chain uses TRBV13 with TRBJ2-7; D call uncertain. The CDR3 is made up of 15 amino acids. The germline gives CDR1 PRHDT, CDR2 FYEKMQ (reference sequence). V lost 0 bases to trimming and J lost 2 bases, with 11 bases between them.

This clonotype showed up many times. CDR3 bases: TGTGCCAGCAGGGAGGGACCGGGACTAGCGGGGGTAGATGAGCAGTTCTTC. Translated, it gives CASREGPGLAGVDEQFF. V and J are TRBV6-1 and TRBJ2-1; TRBD2 aligns across 14 bases. The V and J ends lost 6 bases and 8 bases, in that order; junction bases with no gene match: 12. The germline V gene has CDR1 MNHNS and CDR2 SASEGT. The CDR3 length is 17 residues.

This clonotype was seen a handful of times. The rearrangement joins TRBV30 to TRBJ1-3, with 9 positions matching TRBD1. Looked up from germline, CDR1 is GTSNPN and CDR2 is SVGIG (reference sequence). V was pared by 7 bases and J by 2 bases, with 3 bases of the junction left unmatched. The CDR3 covers 13 residues. Written as DNA, the CDR3 is TGTGCCTTAAGGGACAGGGCTGGAAACACCATATATTTT. Its protein product is CALRDRAGNTIYF.

Worth noting for this clonotype: This clone may be a read error of a much larger clone one base away. V and J are TRBV5-1 and TRBJ2-7; 9 bases fit TRBD1. Germline V lookup: CDR1 SGHRS, CDR2 YFSETQ. There are 15 residues in the CDR3. In nucleotides, the CDR3 is TGCGGCAGCAGCTTTCTGACAGGGGGGGCCTACGAGCAGTACTTC. It yields the protein CGSSFLTGGAYEQYF.

This clonotype was seen many times. The rearrangement uses TRBV3-1 and TRBJ2-6, with 7 nucleotides matching TRBD2. V dropped 5 bases and J dropped 3; count of bases not matched to a gene: 10. Germline CDR1 reads LGHDT; CDR2 reads YNNKEL (reference sequence). CDR3 size: 17 residues. CDR3 loop: CASSCTGREVGANVLTF. The CDR3, as DNA: TGTGCCAGCAGCTGCACGGGACGGGAGGTTGGGGCCAACGTCCTGACTTTC.

V and J are TRBV2 and TRBJ2-7, with D uncertain. Germline CDR1 and CDR2: SNHLY and FYNNEI. This CDR3 spans 17 amino acids. The germline V and J ends were trimmed by 5 bases and 0 bases, with 20 bases remaining between them. The CDR3 loop is CASSRHIKPLSSYEQYF. The CDR3 DNA reads as TGTGCCAGCAGTCGACATATTAAGCCTCTGAGCTCCTACGAGCAGTACTTC.

This clonotype was detected many times. The V and J genes are TRBV5-1 and TRBJ2-2, with D perhaps TRBD1 (6 bases). The V end lost 0 bases, the J end lost 0 bases, and 9 bases lay between the germline ends. Germline-derived CDR1 and CDR2 are SGHRS and YFSETQ. The CDR3 is made up of 16 amino acids. The CDR3 spells CASSLGDTTNTGELFF. The CDR3 DNA is TGCGCCAGCAGCTTGGGGGACACCACGAACACCGGGGAGCTGTTTTTT.

This clonotype was seen repeatedly, ten times or more. V usage is TRBV20-1 and J usage is TRBJ1-4; 12 bases agree with TRBD1. The CDR3 length is 18 residues. Germline lookup yields CDR1 DFQATT and CDR2 SNEGSKA (reference sequence). The trim removed 1 base at V and 5 bases at J, leaving 11 bases unmatched. CDR3 nucleotides: TGCAGTGCTAGAGCTACCGGGACAGGGGGCTTGGCAAATGAAAAACTGTTTTTT. It translates to CSARATGTGGLANEKLFF.

In this sample, this clonotype turned up many times. The rearrangement uses TRBV5-1 and TRBJ2-2; no reliable D call. In germline, CDR1 is SGHRS, CDR2 YFSETQ. The CDR3 has 14 residues. V shed 1 base and J shed 0 bases, with 4 bases lying between them. This CDR3 reads CASSLRANTGELFF. DNA for the CDR3: TGCGCCAGCAGCTTGAGAGCGAACACCGGGGAGCTGTTTTTT. Full variable domain (missing parts from reference TRBV5-1 and TRBJ2-2): KAGVTQTPRYLIKTRGQQVTLSCSPISGHRSVSWYQQTPGQGLQFLFEYFSETQRNKGNFPGRFSGRQFSNSRSEMNVSTLELGDSALYLCASSLRANTGELFFGEGSRLTVL.

As concerns this clonotype: A much larger clone lies a single base off, so this may be a read error. The chain joins TRBV3-1 to TRBJ1-5; D is undetermined. The germline CDR1 and CDR2 sequences are LGHDT and YNNKEL (reference sequence). This CDR3 comprises 14 residues. The V and J ends lost 3 bases and 6 bases respectively, with 12 bases between them. The CDR3 region is CASSQVNMVQPQHF. Here the CDR3 DNA reads TGTGCCAGCAGCCAGGTCAATATGGTTCAGCCCCAGCATTTT. Variable domain in full (rest from reference TRBV3-1 and TRBJ1-5): DTAVSQTPKYLVTQMGNDKSIKCEQNLGHDTMYWYKQDSKKFLKIMFSYNNKELIINETVPNRFSPKSPDKAHLNLHINSLELGDSAVYFCASSQVNMVQPQHFGDGTRLSIL.

This clonotype was seen at least ten times. J is TRBJ1-5 and V is TRBV9, with D uncertain. The CDR3 totals 15 residues. The germline V gene encodes CDR1 SGDLS and CDR2 YYNGEE. Trimming stripped 0 bases from V and 3 bases from J, with 10 bases between. The CDR3 reads CASSVAGRTNQPQHF. CDR3 nucleotide sequence: TGTGCCAGCAGCGTAGCTGGCAGAACCAATCAGCCCCAGCATTTT.

This clonotype occurred many times. This sequence joins TRBV2 and TRBJ2-2; D gene unclear. CDR3 length: 14 residues. With 5 bases removed from V and 2 bases from J, the gap between germline ends came to 9 bases. Germline V CDR1 and CDR2: SNHLY, FYNNEI. The CDR3 coding sequence is TGTGCCAGCAGTACGAGAGTTAACACCGGGGAGCTGTTTTTT. It translates to CASSTRVNTGELFF.

This clonotype was recorded many times. The rearrangement uses TRBV11-2 and TRBJ2-2, with TRBD2 as a possible D gene (6 bases). The CDR3 runs to 15 residues. V dropped 1 base and J dropped 2 bases, with 8 bases sitting between them. Germline-derived CDR1 and CDR2 are SGHAT and FQNNGV. CDR3 in DNA: TGTGCCAGCAGCTTAGTAGCGGCTAACACCGGGGAGCTGTTTTTT. The encoded protein is CASSLVAANTGELFF.

This clonotype was observed at least ten times. The genes are TRBV5-1 and TRBJ1-6; maybe TRBD1 (5 bases). This CDR3 contains 18 residues. Trimming removed 2 bases from V and 7 bases from J, with 22 bases in between. Germline CDR1 reads SGHRS; CDR2 reads YFSETQ. CDR3 in amino acids: CASSFGLPPGPLNSPLHF. CDR3 sequence (DNA): TGCGCCAGCAGCTTTGGGCTACCACCGGGGCCGCTAAATTCACCCCTCCACTTT.

This clonotype was seen a handful of times. The rearrangement joins TRBV27 to TRBJ2-5, with 8 bases lining up with TRBD2. CDR1 MNHEY and CDR2 SMNVEV come from the germline V gene (reference sequence). The V and J ends lost 4 bases and 7 bases, in that order; junction bases with no gene match: 17. This CDR3 has 17 residues. CDR3 sequence reads: CASSSFGGGRPMGTQYF. As DNA, the CDR3 is TGTGCCAGCAGTTCCTTTGGTGGCGGGAGGCCGATGGGGACCCAGTACTTC.

The chain is built from TRBV30 and TRBJ1-5; maybe TRBD1 (6 bases). The germline V gene has CDR1 GTSNPN and CDR2 SVGIG (reference sequence). Trimming took off 1 base at V and 4 bases at J, with 8 bases between the two ends. The CDR3 is 13 amino acids. For the CDR3, the DNA is TGTGCCTGGAGTGCCAGGGGAAATCAGCCCCAGCATTTT. This sequence encodes CAWSARGNQPQHF.